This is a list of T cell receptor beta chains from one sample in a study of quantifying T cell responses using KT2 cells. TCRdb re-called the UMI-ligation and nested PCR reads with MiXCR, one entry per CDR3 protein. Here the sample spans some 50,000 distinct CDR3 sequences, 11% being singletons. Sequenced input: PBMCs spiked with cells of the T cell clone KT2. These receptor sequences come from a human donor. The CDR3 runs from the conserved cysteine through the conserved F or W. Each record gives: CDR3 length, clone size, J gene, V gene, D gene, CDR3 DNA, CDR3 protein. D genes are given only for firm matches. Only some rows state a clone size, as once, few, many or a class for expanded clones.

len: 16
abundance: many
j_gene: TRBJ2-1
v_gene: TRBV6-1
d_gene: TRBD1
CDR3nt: TGTGCCAGCAGCGGACAGGGAGCGGACCGGTACAATGAGCAGTTCTTC
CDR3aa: CASSGQGADRYNEQFF

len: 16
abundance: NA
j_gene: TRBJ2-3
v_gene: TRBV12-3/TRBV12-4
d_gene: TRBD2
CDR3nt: TGTGCCAGCAAACCGGGACTAGCGGGAGTTACAGATACGCAGTATTTT
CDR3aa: CASKPGLAGVTDTQYF

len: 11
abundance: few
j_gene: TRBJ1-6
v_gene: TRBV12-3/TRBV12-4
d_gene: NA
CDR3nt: TGTGCCAGCAGGGGGAATTCACCCCTCCACTTT
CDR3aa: CASRGNSPLHF

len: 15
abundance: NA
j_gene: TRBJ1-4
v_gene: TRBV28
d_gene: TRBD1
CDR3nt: TGTGCCAGCAGCCCCAGGGGGGGTTCACGAGAAAAACTGTTTTTT
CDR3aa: CASSPRGGSREKLFF

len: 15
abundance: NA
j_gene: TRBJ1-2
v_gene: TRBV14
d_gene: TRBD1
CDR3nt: TGTGCCAGCAGCCCACCGGGACAGACTAACTATGGCTACACCTTC
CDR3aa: CASSPPGQTNYGYTF

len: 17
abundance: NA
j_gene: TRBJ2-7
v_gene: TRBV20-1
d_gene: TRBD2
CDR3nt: TGCAGTGCTCGAGGACTAGCGGGGCCCCGGAGCTCCTACGAGCAGTACTTC
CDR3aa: CSARGLAGPRSSYEQYF

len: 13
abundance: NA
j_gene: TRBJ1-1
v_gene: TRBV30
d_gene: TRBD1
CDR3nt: TGTGCCTGGAGTACAGGGGAAAACACTGAAGCTTTCTTT
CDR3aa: CAWSTGENTEAFF

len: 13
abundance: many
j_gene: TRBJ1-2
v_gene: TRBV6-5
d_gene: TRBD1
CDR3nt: TGTGCCAGCACGAGGGGACAGCCCTATGGCTACACCTTC
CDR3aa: CASTRGQPYGYTF

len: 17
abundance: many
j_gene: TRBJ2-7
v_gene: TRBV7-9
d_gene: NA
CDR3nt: TGTGCCAGCAGCGCAGACAAAGAGTACAGGAACCTCTACGAGCAGTACTTC
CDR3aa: CASSADKEYRNLYEQYF

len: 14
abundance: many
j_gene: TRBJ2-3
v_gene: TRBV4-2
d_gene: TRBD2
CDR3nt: TGTGCCAGCAGCCAAGAGGCTAGCGGATATACGCAGTATTTT
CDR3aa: CASSQEASGYTQYF

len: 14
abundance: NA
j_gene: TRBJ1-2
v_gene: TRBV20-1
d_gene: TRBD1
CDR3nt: TGCAGTGCTAGGGGGACAGGGGGTGACTATGGCTACACCTTC
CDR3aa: CSARGTGGDYGYTF

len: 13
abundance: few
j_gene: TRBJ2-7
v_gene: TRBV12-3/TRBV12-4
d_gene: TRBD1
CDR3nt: TGTGCCAGCAGCCCGGACAGGATCTACGAGCAGTACTTC
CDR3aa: CASSPDRIYEQYF

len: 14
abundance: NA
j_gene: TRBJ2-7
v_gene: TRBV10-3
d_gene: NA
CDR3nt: TGTGCCATCAGCCTCTCGACAGGGAGGAACGAGCAGTACTTC
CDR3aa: CAISLSTGRNEQYF

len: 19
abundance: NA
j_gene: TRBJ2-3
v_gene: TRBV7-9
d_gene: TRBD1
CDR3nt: TGTGCCAGCAGCTTAGCCCGCGTCCTGGGACAGGGGCGAACAGATACGCAGTATTTT
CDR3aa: CASSLARVLGQGRTDTQYF

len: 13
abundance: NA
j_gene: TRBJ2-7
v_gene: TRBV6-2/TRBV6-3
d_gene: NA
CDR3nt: TGTGCCAGCAGCGACGGACTCTCCTACGAGCAGTACTTC
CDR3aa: CASSDGLSYEQYF

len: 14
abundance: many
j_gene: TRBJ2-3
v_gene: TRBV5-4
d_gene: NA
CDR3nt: TGTGCCAGCAGCCACGCGGGGAGTAGTGATACGCAGTATTTT
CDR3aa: CASSHAGSSDTQYF

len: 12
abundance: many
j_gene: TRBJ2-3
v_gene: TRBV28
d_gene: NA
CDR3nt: TGTGCCACGGGACCTCGCACAGATACGCAGTATTTT
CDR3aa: CATGPRTDTQYF